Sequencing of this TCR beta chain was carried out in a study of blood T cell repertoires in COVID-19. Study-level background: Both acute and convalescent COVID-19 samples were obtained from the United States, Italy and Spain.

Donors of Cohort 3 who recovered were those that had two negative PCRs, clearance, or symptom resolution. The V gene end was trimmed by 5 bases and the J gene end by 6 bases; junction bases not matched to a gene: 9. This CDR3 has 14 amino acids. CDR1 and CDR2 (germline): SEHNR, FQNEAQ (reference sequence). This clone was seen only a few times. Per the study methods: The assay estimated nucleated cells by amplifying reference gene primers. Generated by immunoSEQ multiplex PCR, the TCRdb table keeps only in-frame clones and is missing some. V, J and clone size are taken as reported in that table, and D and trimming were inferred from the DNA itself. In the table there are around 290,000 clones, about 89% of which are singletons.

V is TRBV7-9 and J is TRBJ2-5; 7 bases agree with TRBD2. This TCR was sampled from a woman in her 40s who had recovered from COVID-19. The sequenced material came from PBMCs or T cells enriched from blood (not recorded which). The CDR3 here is CASSLVREGKTQYF. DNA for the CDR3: TGTGCCAGCAGCCTGGTCAGGGAGGGGAAGACCCAGTACTTC.